This T cell receptor beta chain was identified during a study of OX40 agonist ivuxolimab in advanced cancers. Background on the study: Those enrolled were 82.7% male, with a mean age of about 66 years and ages from 23 to 79.

Overall study findings and caveats: Both CD4+ and CD8+ T cell populations in blood had undergone clonal expansion by week 6 at 0.1 to 3.0 mg/kg. The specificity for antigen of the expanded peripheral T cells was not determined.

This CDR3 spans 15 amino acids. Germline CDR1 SGHDT, CDR2 YYEEEE. V dropped 8 bases and J dropped 2 bases, with 16 bases sitting between them. Repertoires were generated with immunoSEQ multiplex PCR, while TCRdb's copy carries only in-frame clones and drops some. The repertoire holds roughly 99,000 clones, more than 85% seen once, with 1.2% in the top ten. For this clone: Its antigen is still unknown.

Autoimmune disease history or systemic immunosuppression was exclusionary. The sequence was obtained from an adult with an advanced solid tumor such as melanoma, head and neck, liver or kidney cancer. Sample: CD4+ or CD8+ T cells sorted from blood, taken in a trial of the OX40 agonist ivuxolimab. The chain employs TRBV5-6 and TRBJ2-2; possibly TRBD2 for D (6 bases). The CDR3 sequence is CASFSTGVNTGELFF. CDR3 sequence (DNA): TGTGCCAGTTTCTCGACGGGAGTTAACACCGGGGAGCTGTTTTTT.